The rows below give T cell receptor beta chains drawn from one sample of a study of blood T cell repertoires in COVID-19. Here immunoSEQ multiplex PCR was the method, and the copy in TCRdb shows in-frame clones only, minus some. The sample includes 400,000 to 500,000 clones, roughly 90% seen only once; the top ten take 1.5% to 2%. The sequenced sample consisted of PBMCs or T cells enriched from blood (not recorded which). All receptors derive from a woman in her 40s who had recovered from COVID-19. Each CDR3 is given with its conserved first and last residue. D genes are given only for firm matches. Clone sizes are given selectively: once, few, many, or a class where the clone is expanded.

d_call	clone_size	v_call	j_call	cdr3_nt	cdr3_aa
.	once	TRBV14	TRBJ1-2	TGTGCCAGCAGCCCCTATGGGGGGGACGGCTACACCTTC	CASSPYGGDGYTF
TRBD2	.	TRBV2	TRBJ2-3	TGTGCCAGCAGTGGGACTAGCGGGAGAGCAGATACGCAGTATTTT	CASSGTSGRADTQYF
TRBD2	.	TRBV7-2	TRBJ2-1	TGTGCCAGCAGCCCTAGGACTAGCGGGAGAGGGTATGAGCAGTTCTTC	CASSPRTSGRGYEQFF
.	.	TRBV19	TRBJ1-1	TGTGCCAGTTTTCCCCCTGACAGGTGGATGGGTGAAGCTTTCTTT	CASFPPDRWMGEAFF
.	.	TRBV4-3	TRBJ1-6	TGCGCCAGCAGCCAAGACGCACAGCCCTATAATTCACCCCTCCACTTT	CASSQDAQPYNSPLHF
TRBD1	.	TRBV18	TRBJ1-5	TGTGCCAGCTCAAACGGACAGGGAGGAGGCAATCAGCCCCAGCATTTT	CASSNGQGGGNQPQHF
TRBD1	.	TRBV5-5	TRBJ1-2	TGTGCCAGCAGCAGGCAGACAGGGACTGGCTATGGCTACACCTTC	CASSRQTGTGYGYTF
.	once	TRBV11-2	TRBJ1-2	TGTGCCAGCAGCCCCTGGGGGGGTGGAGAGCTCTATGGCTACACCTTC	CASSPWGGGELYGYTF
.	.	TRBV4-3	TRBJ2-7	TGCGCCAGCAGCCAAGACACAGAGACCTACGAGCAGTACTTC	CASSQDTETYEQYF
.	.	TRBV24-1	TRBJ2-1	TGTGCCACCAGTGGAGGGACGCTAGCGTCCAATGAGCAGTTCTTC	CATSGGTLASNEQFF
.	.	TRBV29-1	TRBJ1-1	TGCAGCGGCGGGATGGGACCTAAAGAAGCTTTCTTT	CSGGMGPKEAFF
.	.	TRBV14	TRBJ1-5	TGTGCCAGCAGCCCGAGGGGTCGGGAGGATCAGCCCCAGCATTTT	CASSPRGREDQPQHF
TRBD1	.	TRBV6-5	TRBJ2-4	TGTGCCAGCACGGGACAGTTTAACATTCAGTACTTC	CASTGQFNIQYF
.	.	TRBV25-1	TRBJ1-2	TGTGCCAGCAGTGAATCGGGGGGGGCTATGGGCTATGGCTACACCTTC	CASSESGGAMGYGYTF
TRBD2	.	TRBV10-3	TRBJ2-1	TGTGCCATCAGTGAGTCGACTAGCGGGGGCTCCTACAATGAGCAGTTCTTC	CAISESTSGGSYNEQFF
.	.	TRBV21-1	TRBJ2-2	TGTGCCAGCAGCAAAGTCCGGGCCAGGGGGTGGAACGGGGAGCTGTTTTTT	CASSKVRARGWNGELFF
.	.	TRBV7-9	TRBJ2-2	TGTGCCAGCAGCTTAGTTTGGACAGAGAACACCGGGGAGCTGTTTTTT	CASSLVWTENTGELFF
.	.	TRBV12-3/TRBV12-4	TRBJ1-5	TGTGCCAGCAGTTTATACAGTAATCAGCCCCAGCATTTT	CASSLYSNQPQHF
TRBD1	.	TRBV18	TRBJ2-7	TGTGCCAGCTCACCGACCAAGGGGACAGGGGAGGACGAGCAGTACTTC	CASSPTKGTGEDEQYF
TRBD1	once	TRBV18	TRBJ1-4	TGTGCCAGCTCACCCTCAGGGGGCGTGGATGAAAAACTGTTTTTT	CASSPSGGVDEKLFF
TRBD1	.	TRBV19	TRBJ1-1	TGTGCCAGTAGTCAGGACAGGGTGAACACTGAAGCTTTCTTT	CASSQDRVNTEAFF
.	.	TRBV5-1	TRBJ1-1	TGCGCCAGCAGCCAGGACAGTCATAACACTGAAGCTTTCTTT	CASSQDSHNTEAFF
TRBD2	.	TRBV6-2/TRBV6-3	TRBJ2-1	TGTGCCAGCAGTTACTCGAGTACGGCTAGCGGGAGCCACACCTACAATGAGCAGTTCTTC	CASSYSSTASGSHTYNEQFF
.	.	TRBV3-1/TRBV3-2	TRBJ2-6	TGTGCCAGCAGCCAATTCGGACAGACTGGGGCCAACGTCCTGACTTTC	CASSQFGQTGANVLTF
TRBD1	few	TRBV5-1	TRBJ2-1	TGCGCCAGCAGCTCCGGGGGTGGGGGACAGGCTTACAATGAGCAGTTCTTC	CASSSGGGGQAYNEQFF
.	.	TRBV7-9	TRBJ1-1	TGTGCCACTGAATCGGACAGCACTGAAGCTTTCTTT	CATESDSTEAFF
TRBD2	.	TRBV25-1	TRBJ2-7	TGTGCCAGCAGTGACCCTTCGGTAGCGGGAGTAAGTGAGCAGTACTTC	CASSDPSVAGVSEQYF
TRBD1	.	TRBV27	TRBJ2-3	TGTGCCAGCACTTCCGAAGGGACAGGCTGGACCTCGGGCCCCACAGATACGCAGTATTTT	CASTSEGTGWTSGPTDTQYF
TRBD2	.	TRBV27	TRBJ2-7	TGTGCCAGCAGTCATCGAACTAGCGGGCTCTCCTACGAGCAGTACTTC	CASSHRTSGLSYEQYF
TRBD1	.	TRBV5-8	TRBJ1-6	TGTGCCAGCCAGGGGGACAGTCATTCACCCCTCCACTTT	CASQGDSHSPLHF
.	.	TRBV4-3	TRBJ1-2	TGCGCCAGCAGCCCAACCCCAAGCGGTTCTAACTATGGCTACACCTTC	CASSPTPSGSNYGYTF
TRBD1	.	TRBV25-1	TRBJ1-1	TGTGCCAGCAGTGTTGTTCGGACAGGCAGAGTCACTGAAGCTTTCTTT	CASSVVRTGRVTEAFF
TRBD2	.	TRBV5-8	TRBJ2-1	TGTGCCAGCAGCTGGACTAGCGGGAGCTCCTACAATGAGCAGTTCTTC	CASSWTSGSSYNEQFF
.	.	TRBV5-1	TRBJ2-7	TGCGCCAGCAGCTTGGAGGACATGCAGATACAGTACTTC	CASSLEDMQIQYF
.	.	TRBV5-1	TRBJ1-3	TGCGCCAGCAGCCCCTCGGGTGGCATCTCTGGAAACACCATATATTTT	CASSPSGGISGNTIYF
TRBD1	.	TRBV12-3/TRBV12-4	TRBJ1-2	TGTGCCAGCAGTTTATGGACAGGGGATGGCTACACCTTC	CASSLWTGDGYTF
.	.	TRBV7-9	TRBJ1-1	TGTGCCAGCAGCTCCCGGACAGAGAACACTGAAGCTTTCTTT	CASSSRTENTEAFF
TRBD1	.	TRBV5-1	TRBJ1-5	TGCGCCAGCAGCTTGGGTGGGACAGAAAATCAGCCCCAGCATTTT	CASSLGGTENQPQHF
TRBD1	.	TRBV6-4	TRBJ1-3	TGTGCCAGCAAAGAGGACAGGGGACCTGGAAACACCATATATTTT	CASKEDRGPGNTIYF
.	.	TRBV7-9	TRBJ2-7	TGTGCCAGCAGCTTAGCGGTAGGGGCGGGGTCCTACGAGCAGTACTTC	CASSLAVGAGSYEQYF
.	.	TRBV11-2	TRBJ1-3	TGTGCCAGCCGGCCGCCTGGGACTCCGGAAAACACCATATATTTT	CASRPPGTPENTIYF
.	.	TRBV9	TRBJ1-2	TGTGCCAGCAGCGTAGCGCAGGGAGGGTATGGCTACACCTTC	CASSVAQGGYGYTF
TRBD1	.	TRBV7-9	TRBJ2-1	TGTGCCAGCAGCTTAAGGGCGGGACAGGGCTACAATGAGCAGTTCTTC	CASSLRAGQGYNEQFF
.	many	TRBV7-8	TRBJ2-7	TGTGCCAGCAGCCCTAGGGGCCAGACCTCCTCCTACGAGCAGTACTTC	CASSPRGQTSSYEQYF
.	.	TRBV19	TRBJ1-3	TGTGCCAGTACTAGGGGGGGGTCTGGAAACACCATATATTTT	CASTRGGSGNTIYF
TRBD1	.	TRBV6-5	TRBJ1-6	TGTGCCAGCCGAGGGACAGGGAATAATTCACCCCTCCACTTT	CASRGTGNNSPLHF
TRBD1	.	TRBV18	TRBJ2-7	TGTGCCAGCTCACCGGGACAGGGGGCGGACTACGAGCAGTACTTC	CASSPGQGADYEQYF
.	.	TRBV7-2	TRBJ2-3	TGTGCCAGCAGCCCAGTAGATACGCAGTATTTT	CASSPVDTQYF
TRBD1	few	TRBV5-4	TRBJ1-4	TGTGCCAGCAGCTCCGGACAGGGCAGTAATGAAAAACTGTTTTTT	CASSSGQGSNEKLFF
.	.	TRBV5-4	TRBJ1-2	TGTGCCAGCAGCCTCGGGGAGGACGGGTTCGGTGGCTACACCTTC	CASSLGEDGFGGYTF
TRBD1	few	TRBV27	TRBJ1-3	TGTGCCAGCAGTAGGAACCCCGGGACAGCGATAGACACCATATATTTT	CASSRNPGTAIDTIYF
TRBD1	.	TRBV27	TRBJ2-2	TGTGCCAGCACCACTAGGACAGGGGGACTCGGGGAGCTGTTTTTT	CASTTRTGGLGELFF
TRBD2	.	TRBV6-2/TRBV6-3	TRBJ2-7	TGTGCCAGCAGCTTACGAGCGGGATTCACCTACGAGCAGTACTTC	CASSLRAGFTYEQYF
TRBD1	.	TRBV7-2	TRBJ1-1	TGTGCCAGCAGCTTATACGGGACAGGGACTACTGAAGCTTTCTTT	CASSLYGTGTTEAFF
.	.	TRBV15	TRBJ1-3	TGTGCCACCAAGAGCGGGGACCCCTACTCTGGAAACACCATATATTTT	CATKSGDPYSGNTIYF